This T cell receptor beta chain was sequenced during a study of blood T cell repertoires in COVID-19. At the level of the study: Donors in the United States, Italy and Spain gave samples during acute or convalescent COVID-19. T cells, B-cell-depleted T cells, or PBMCs supplied cDNA or gDNA.

The CDR3 spans 12 residues. Trimming pared 4 bases from V and 2 bases from J, leaving 9 bases between. Germline assignment: CDR1 SQVTM and CDR2 ANQGSEA. Per the original data handling: Cell counts per sample came from amplifying reference gene primers. TCRdb's copy holds only in-frame clones and misses some; the assay was immunoSEQ multiplex PCR. V, J and clone size derive from that table, while D and trimming were established from the DNA sequence. The sample yields about 120,000 clones, more than 75% seen once. The V call is TRBV29-1, the J call TRBJ2-7; weak D call: TRBD1 (7 bases). Sequenced: peripheral blood. The source of this sequence is a woman aged 70-85 years with acute or convalescent COVID-19. The CDR3 DNA is TGCAGCGTTGGCGGGACAGCCTACGAGCAGTACTTC. Translated, it gives CSVGGTAYEQYF.